A single sample gave rise to the 19 T cell receptor beta chains below, sequenced in a study of T cells in Graves' hyperthyroidism and ophthalmopathy. Amplified TCR beta CDR3 regions derived from RNA transcripts. HTBI primers were employed in a first-round RT-PCR of the TCR CDR3. A single record per CDR3 protein comes from TCRdb applying MiXCR to the multiplex PCR reads. The sample shows around 580,000 distinct CDR3 sequences, approximately 44% of them seen only once. The sequenced sample was peripheral blood or thyroid tissue (not recorded which). These receptors all stem from a woman between 18 and 29 years old with Graves' hyperthyroidism.

This chain joins TRBV20-1 and TRBJ1-6, with D perhaps TRBD1 (6 bases). Germline loops: CDR1 DFQATT, CDR2 SNEGSKA (reference sequence). Trimming left V 3 bases short and J 8 bases short, with 14 bases between. The CDR3 is 14 residues long. The CDR3, as DNA: TGCAGTGCTAGGGACCAGGGGACGGATTCACCCCTCCACTTT. Protein: CSARDQGTDSPLHF.

This clonotype was found a few times. The rearrangement joins TRBV10-3 to TRBJ2-3, with 7 bases matching TRBD2. Germline CDR1 and CDR2: ENHRY and SYGVKD. This CDR3 is built from 13 residues. After removal of 9 bases from V and 0 bases from J, the junction contained 3 bases not matched to a gene. The CDR3 protein is CAITSESTDTQYF. CDR3 nucleotide sequence: TGTGCCATAACTAGCGAGAGCACAGATACGCAGTATTTT.

This chain links TRBV7-6 with TRBJ2-7; D may be TRBD1 (6 bases). Trimming cost V 5 bases and J 5 bases, with 16 bases left between them. This CDR3 spans 14 amino acids. CDR1 and CDR2 (germline): SGHVS, FNYEAQ. The CDR3 sequence is CASSASDRWDEQYF. CDR3 sequence (DNA): TGTGCCAGCAGCGCGAGCGACAGGTGGGACGAGCAGTACTTC.

This chain's CDR3 is CAISEFPFSGGQETQYF. CDR3 nucleotides: TGTGCCATCAGTGAGTTTCCCTTTAGCGGGGGCCAAGAGACCCAGTACTTC. The rearrangement joins TRBV10-3 to TRBJ2-5; TRBD2 agrees at 9 bases. The CDR3 is 17 residues long. With V trimmed by 1 base and J by 1 base, 7 bases remained unmatched. Per germline, CDR1 ENHRY and CDR2 SYGVKD.

The chain employs TRBV5-1 and TRBJ2-2; D possibly corresponds to TRBD1 (5 bases). The CDR3 length is 15 residues. With 0 bases removed from V and 8 bases from J, the gap between germline ends came to 14 bases. Per the germline V gene, CDR1 is SGHRS and CDR2 is YFSETQ. The CDR3 sequence: CASSLEGRGSGELFF. CDR3 DNA sequence: TGCGCCAGCAGCTTGGAGGGGCGCGGTAGTGGGGAGCTGTTTTTT.

The chain uses TRBV7-2 and TRBJ2-7; D remains unclear. This CDR3 region has 14 residues. Trimming removed 1 base at V and 3 bases at J, with 10 bases between. In germline, CDR1 is SGHTA, CDR2 FQGNSA. The CDR3, as DNA: TGTGCCAGCAGCTTAGTTGACGGACGCTACGAGCAGTACTTC. It specifies CASSLVDGRYEQYF.

Worth noting for this clonotype: This could be a read error, since a much larger clone is one nucleotide away. The CDR3 does not close with the conserved phenylalanine or tryptophan, likely indicating a read error. The chain employs TRBV7-8 and TRBJ1-1, with no clear D. V dropped 1 base and J dropped 8 bases, with 11 bases sitting between them. Germline V CDR1 and CDR2: SGHVS, FQNEAQ. The CDR3 is 13 amino acids. The CDR3 protein is CASSLGPAAEAFL. CDR3 DNA: TGTGCCAGCAGCTTAGGCCCGGCCGCAGAAGCTTTCCTT.

This clonotype was detected ten times or more. The chain employs TRBV20-1 and TRBJ2-7, with 11 nucleotides matching TRBD1. Germline values: CDR1 DFQATT, CDR2 SNEGSKA (reference sequence). With 6 bases clipped from V and 4 bases from J, the junction kept 2 bases outside the gene matches. CDR3 length equals 12 residues. Here the CDR3 DNA reads TGCAGTGCGGGGGACAGGGGGTACGAGCAGTACTTC. Its protein product is CSAGDRGYEQYF.

The chain recombines TRBV2 with TRBJ1-4, with a tentative D call TRBD1 (5 bases). V gave up 8 bases and J gave up 8 bases, with 24 bases separating them. Per the germline V gene, CDR1 is SNHLY and CDR2 is FYNNEI. The CDR3 extends over 16 amino acids. In nucleotides, the CDR3 is TGTGCCAGCTCGACGGACACCCGGGACCTTGCCGAAAAACTGTTTTTT. Translated, it gives CASSTDTRDLAEKLFF.

In this sample, this clonotype turned up many times. CDR3: CASSVDGSPLIETQYF. The CDR3 DNA follows: TGTGCCAGCAGCGTAGATGGGTCCCCTCTGATAGAGACCCAGTACTTC. The chain couples TRBV9 to TRBJ2-5; D ambiguous. With 0 bases removed from V and 4 bases from J, the gap between germline ends came to 16 bases. The CDR3 is made up of 16 amino acids. Germline assignment: CDR1 SGDLS and CDR2 YYNGEE.

In its sample, this clonotype was seen many times. The chain uses TRBV19 and TRBJ1-1; D not certain. The CDR3 is 14 amino acids. The germline CDR1 and CDR2 sequences are LNHDA and SQIVND (reference sequence). V was trimmed by 1 base and J by 6 bases, leaving 12 bases between them. In DNA, the CDR3 is TGTGCCAGTAGTATAGGCCCATTTAACGCTGAAGCTTTCTTT. It yields the protein CASSIGPFNAEAFF.

This clonotype was recorded many times. The chain couples TRBV7-9 to TRBJ1-2; a weak D match, TRBD1 (6 bases). CDR3 length: 13 amino acids. Germline V lookup: CDR1 SEHNR, CDR2 FQNEAQ (reference sequence). Trimming removed 8 bases at V and 0 bases at J, with 10 bases between. As DNA, the CDR3 is TGTGCCAGCCGGGACACTCCTAACTATGGCTACACCTTC. The encoded protein is CASRDTPNYGYTF. The full variable domain, its missing parts supplied by reference TRBV7-9 and TRBJ1-2, is DTGVSQNPRHKITKRGQNVTFRCDPISEHNRLYWYRQTLGQGPEFLTYFQNEAQLEKSRLLSDRFSAERPKGSFSTLEIQRTEQGDSAMYLCASRDTPNYGYTFGSGTRLTVV.

The chain employs TRBV20-1 and TRBJ2-7; 10 bases align to TRBD2. Germline V CDR1 and CDR2: DFQATT, SNEGSKA (reference sequence). This CDR3 has 15 amino acids. V lost 1 base and J lost 5; bases outside the gene matches: 8. The CDR3 DNA reads TGCAGTGCTAGAGTATTCCGTAGCGGGAGGCACGAGCAGTACTTC. It encodes CSARVFRSGRHEQYF.

The table lists this clonotype with many counts. The genes are TRBV29-1 and TRBJ2-3; D gene unclear. This CDR3 contains 14 residues. CDR1 and CDR2 from the germline V gene are SQVTM and ANQGSEA. Deletions cut 8 bases from V and 6 bases from J, with 21 bases between. The CDR3: CSIPNHSTEDTQYF. The CDR3 DNA follows: TGCAGCATTCCCAATCACAGCACGGAGGATACGCAGTATTTT.

The chain has TRBV9 and TRBJ2-5, with TRBD2 matching over 8 bases. V was clipped by 2 bases and J by 5 bases; unmatched bases: 14. The CDR3 is 17 residues long. Germline CDR1 SGDLS, CDR2 YYNGEE. Written as DNA, the CDR3 is TGTGCCAGCAGCGTGGGGAATTCGGGAGGGGTGTGGGAGACCCAGTACTTC. Translating gives CASSVGNSGGVWETQYF. Full variable domain (outside the CDR3, taken from reference TRBV9 and TRBJ2-5): DSGVTQTPKHLITATGQRVTLRCSPRSGDLSVYWYQQSLDQGLQFLIQYYNGEERAKGNILERFSAQQFPDLHSELNLSSLELGDSALYFCASSVGNSGGVWETQYFGPGTRLLVL.

This clonotype was counted ten times or more. The chain joins TRBV4-2 to TRBJ2-5, with TRBD2 as a possible D gene (6 bases). CDR1 is LGHNA and CDR2 is YNFKEQ in the germline V gene. Trimming shortened V by 0 bases and J by 1 base, and 9 bases separated the two germline ends. CDR3 length equals 15 residues. CDR3: CASSQDSGLQETQYF. The DNA of the CDR3 is TGTGCCAGCAGCCAAGACTCGGGACTCCAAGAGACCCAGTACTTC.

This clonotype was seen more than once but under ten times. The chain is built from TRBV10-3 and TRBJ2-1, with 7 positions matching TRBD2. In germline, CDR1 is ENHRY, CDR2 SYGVKD. The CDR3 totals 14 residues. Trimming removed 2 bases from V and 6 bases from J; junction bases left unmatched: 4. CDR3 DNA sequence: TGTGCCATCAGTGAGGGACTAGAAACCAATGAGCAGTTCTTC. Protein: CAISEGLETNEQFF.

This clonotype has a single count. V and J are TRBV5-8 and TRBJ1-5; 11 nucleotides align to TRBD1. This CDR3 has 14 amino acids. The J segment lost 14 bases and the V segment lost 2 bases, leaving 9 bases of the junction unmatched. Germline assignment: CDR1 SGHTS and CDR2 YDEGEE. The CDR3 sequence: CASSLEGQGAYEHF. As DNA, the CDR3 is TGTGCCAGCAGCTTAGAAGGACAGGGGGCCTACGAGCATTTT.

This chain connects TRBV20-1 to TRBJ2-3; maybe TRBD2 (5 bases). The CDR3 spans 11 residues. Deletions cut 3 bases from V and 5 bases from J, with 6 bases between. CDR1 DFQATT and CDR2 SNEGSKA come from the germline V gene (reference sequence). CDR3 sequence: CSARSGDTQYF. The CDR3 coding sequence is TGCAGTGCTAGGAGCGGAGATACGCAGTATTTT.